Each of the 26 T cell receptor beta chains below was sequenced from the same sample in a study of blood T cell repertoires in COVID-19. TCRdb's table, derived via immunoSEQ multiplex PCR, lists solely in-frame clones and lacks some. The sample includes tens of thousands of clones, around three quarters of them seen just once. Sequenced input: peripheral blood. These receptors were taken from a man in his 60s with active or convalescent COVID-19.

V gene TRBV7-3 combines with J gene TRBJ2-3; 10 bases align to TRBD2. This CDR3 spans 16 amino acids. Germline V gene lookup returns CDR1 SGHTA and CDR2 FQGTGA. Trimming cost V 5 bases and J 5 bases; bases outside gene matches: 10. The CDR3 is CASSTLGSGGLDTQYF. For the CDR3, the DNA is TGTGCCAGCAGCACCCTGGGTAGCGGGGGGCTAGATACGCAGTATTTT.

This chain connects TRBV5-4 to TRBJ1-1; TRBD1 matches at 8 bases. The germline V gene has CDR1 SGHNT and CDR2 YYREEE (reference sequence). The CDR3 extends over 17 amino acids. The J segment lost 1 base and the V segment lost 2 bases, leaving 10 bases of the junction unmatched. CDR3 residues: CASSLGQGVNQNTEAFF. The CDR3 nucleotides are TGTGCCAGCAGCTTAGGACAGGGTGTGAATCAGAACACTGAAGCTTTCTTT. Together with reference TRBV5-4 and TRBJ1-1, the CDR3 gives the full variable domain: ETGVTQSPTHLIKTRGQQVTLRCSSQSGHNTVSWYQQALGQGPQFIFQYYREEENGRGNFPPRFSGLQFPNYSSELNVNALELDDSALYLCASSLGQGVNQNTEAFFGQGTRLTVV.

The sample holds one count of this clone. The rearrangement uses TRBV7-3 and TRBJ2-1; 9 nucleotides line up with TRBD1. V gave up 4 bases and J gave up 8 bases; unmatched junction bases: 6. There are 14 residues in the CDR3. The germline V gene encodes CDR1 SGHTA and CDR2 FQGTGA. CDR3 DNA sequence: TGTGCCAGCAGCTCCTGGGACAGGGAGCATGAGCAGTTCTTC. Its protein product is CASSSWDREHEQFF.

CDR3 region: CASSFRDSTYEQYF. The CDR3 region has the DNA TGTGCCAGCAGCTTCCGGGACAGTACCTACGAGCAGTACTTC. This rearrangement joins TRBV11-1 to TRBJ2-7, with 7 positions matching TRBD1. Germline lookup yields CDR1 SGHAT and CDR2 FQDESV (reference sequence). This CDR3 is 14 amino acids long. J lost 2 bases, V lost 3 bases, and 4 bases had no gene match.

The chain recombines TRBV5-1 with TRBJ1-2; 7 positions agree with TRBD1. Germline V lookup: CDR1 SGHRS, CDR2 YFSETQ. The ends lost 3 bases at V and 4 bases at J; junction bases unmatched: 3. This CDR3 contains 13 residues. The CDR3, as DNA: TGCGCCAGCAGCTGGGACAGAGCCTATGGCTACACCTTC. This gives the protein CASSWDRAYGYTF.

The table lists this clone with a few counts. J is TRBJ2-5 and V is TRBV5-4; D remains ambiguous. Trimming cost V 4 bases and J 0 bases, with 7 bases left between them. The CDR3 extends over 13 amino acids. Per the germline V gene, CDR1 is SGHNT and CDR2 is YYREEE (reference sequence). The CDR3 sequence is CASSLDNQETQYF. In nucleotides, the CDR3 is TGTGCCAGCAGCCTCGACAACCAAGAGACCCAGTACTTC.

V usage is TRBV20-1 and J usage is TRBJ1-1; D ambiguous. Trimming stripped 6 bases from V and 2 bases from J, with 7 bases between. This CDR3 has 11 amino acids. Germline V lookup: CDR1 DFQATT, CDR2 SNEGSKA (reference sequence). The CDR3 loop is CSAEQNTEAFF. CDR3 DNA: TGCAGTGCCGAACAAAACACTGAAGCTTTCTTT.

The chain uses TRBV9 and TRBJ1-2; a possible D gene is TRBD1 (6 bases). Trimming stripped 4 bases from V and 4 bases from J, with 14 bases between. Germline lookup yields CDR1 SGDLS and CDR2 YYNGEE. The CDR3 is 14 amino acids. The DNA of the CDR3 is TGTGCCAGCAGCCCCTGGACAGAAGTCTATGGCTACACCTTC. Protein product: CASSPWTEVYGYTF.

CDR3 coding DNA: TGTGCCCGAGTGGACTCTTATGGCTACACCTTC. Translation gives CARVDSYGYTF. The chain carries TRBV30 and TRBJ1-2; D remains unclear. V lost 8 bases and J lost 5, with 12 bases in between. Germline CDR1 is GTSNPN and CDR2 is SVGIG (reference sequence). CDR3 length: 11 residues.

The chain employs TRBV5-5 and TRBJ2-3; 8 nucleotides match TRBD1. Germline loops: CDR1 SGHKS, CDR2 YYEKEE (reference sequence). The CDR3 spans 15 residues. J lost 2 bases, V lost 4 bases, and 6 bases had no gene match. The CDR3: CASSAPGQATDTQYF. CDR3 DNA: TGTGCCAGCAGCGCACCGGGACAGGCCACAGATACGCAGTATTTT.

This chain uses TRBV6-5 with TRBJ1-2, with D possibly matching TRBD1 (5 bases). Germline CDR1 reads MNHEY; CDR2 reads SVGAGI. V lost 6 bases to trimming and J lost 0 bases, with 11 bases between them. CDR3 length equals 14 residues. The CDR3 reads CASRTAGANYGYTF. The CDR3 DNA reads as TGTGCCAGCAGGACGGCGGGGGCTAACTATGGCTACACCTTC.

CDR3 region: CASSQDQGASGYTF. For the CDR3, the DNA is TGCGCCAGCAGCCAAGATCAGGGGGCAAGTGGCTACACCTTC. This chain connects TRBV4-1 to TRBJ1-2; 8 bases match TRBD1. Looked up from germline, CDR1 is MGHRA and CDR2 is YSYEKL. CDR3 length: 14 amino acids. V shed 0 bases, J shed 7 bases, and the junction held 4 bases outside the gene matches.

This chain connects TRBV18 to TRBJ1-2, with D possibly TRBD1 on 5 matching bases. V lost 2 bases, J lost 0 bases, and 13 bases lay in between. The CDR3 is made up of 16 amino acids. Germline V lookup: CDR1 KGHSH, CDR2 LQKENI. CDR3 nucleotide sequence: TGTGCCAGCTCACCAGACATTAGGGGCGCTAACTATGGCTACACCTTC. It codes for CASSPDIRGANYGYTF.

This chain uses TRBV7-9 with TRBJ1-5; D unresolved. Trimming cost V 1 base and J 7 bases, with 11 bases left between them. Germline V gives CDR1 SEHNR, CDR2 FQNEAQ (reference sequence). This CDR3 comprises 14 residues. CDR3 protein: CASSLGAGYQPQHF. In DNA form, the CDR3 reads TGTGCCAGCAGCTTAGGGGCGGGGTACCAGCCCCAGCATTTT.

Only a few counts were recorded for this clone. V is TRBV2 and J is TRBJ2-1; 10 bases match TRBD1. The CDR3 loop spans 14 amino acids. The germline CDR1 and CDR2 sequences are SNHLY and FYNNEI. Trimming took 7 bases from V and 7 from J; bases not matched to a gene: 7. In DNA form, the CDR3 reads TGTGCCAGCACCTCCTTGGACAGGGGGAATGAGCAGTTCTTC. It translates to CASTSLDRGNEQFF.

The V gene is TRBV5-5, the J gene TRBJ1-1; D remains ambiguous. V was trimmed by 0 bases and J by 4 bases, leaving 13 bases between them. The CDR3 runs to 15 residues. Looked up from germline, CDR1 is SGHKS and CDR2 is YYEKEE (reference sequence). The CDR3 loop reads CASSLDGYSSTEAFF. The CDR3 DNA reads TGTGCCAGCAGCTTGGATGGCTATAGCAGCACTGAAGCTTTCTTT. The whole variable domain, filled in from reference TRBV5-5 and TRBJ1-1, reads DAGVTQSPTHLIKTRGQQVTLRCSPISGHKSVSWYQQVLGQGPQFIFQYYEKEERGRGNFPDRFSARQFPNYSSELNVNALLLGDSALYLCASSLDGYSSTEAFFGQGTRLTVV.

V and J are TRBV9 and TRBJ2-6; TRBD1 aligns across 7 bases. Germline lookup yields CDR1 SGDLS and CDR2 YYNGEE. The J segment lost 1 base and the V segment lost 4 bases, leaving 8 bases of the junction unmatched. This CDR3 spans 17 amino acids. This CDR3 is CASSPRDSLSGANVLTF. CDR3 nucleotide sequence: TGTGCCAGCAGCCCACGGGACAGCTTGTCTGGGGCCAACGTCCTGACTTTC. Complete variable domain (other parts from reference TRBV9 and TRBJ2-6): DSGVTQTPKHLITATGQRVTLRCSPRSGDLSVYWYQQSLDQGLQFLIQYYNGEERAKGNILERFSAQQFPDLHSELNLSSLELGDSALYFCASSPRDSLSGANVLTFGAGSRLTVL.

The chain couples TRBV7-6 to TRBJ2-7; 9 bases line up with TRBD2. Germline V gives CDR1 SGHVS, CDR2 FNYEAQ. The ends lost 7 bases at V and 0 bases at J; junction bases unmatched: 10. The CDR3 sequence is 16 residues long. CDR3 nucleotides: TGTGCCAGCAACTCGAGCGGGGGGCAGAGCTCCTACGAGCAGTACTTC. Translating it yields CASNSSGGQSSYEQYF.

The rearrangement links TRBV5-1 to TRBJ2-7; TRBD1 agrees at 8 bases. The germline CDR1 and CDR2 sequences are SGHRS and YFSETQ. This CDR3 has 14 amino acids. V lost 7 bases and J lost 7; bases outside the gene matches: 13. CDR3 DNA sequence: TGCGCCAGCGGTCGGGGCAGGGGGCAAGGGGAGCAGTACTTC. It specifies CASGRGRGQGEQYF. Together with reference TRBV5-1 and TRBJ2-7, the CDR3 gives the full variable domain: KAGVTQTPRYLIKTRGQQVTLSCSPISGHRSVSWYQQTPGQGLQFLFEYFSETQRNKGNFPGRFSGRQFSNSRSEMNVSTLELGDSALYLCASGRGRGQGEQYFGPGTRLTVT.

The chain carries TRBV27 and TRBJ2-3; no clear D. The CDR3 covers 13 residues. CDR1 and CDR2 from the germline V gene are MNHEY and SMNVEV (reference sequence). V lost 7 bases, J lost 6 bases, and 14 bases lay in between. CDR3 in amino acids: CASNRMSSDTQYF. CDR3 coding DNA: TGTGCCAGCAATCGGATGTCTAGTGATACGCAGTATTTT.

This clone has only a few counts. The V and J genes are TRBV9 and TRBJ1-2; perhaps TRBD1 as D (5 bases). CDR3 length: 12 residues. CDR1 and CDR2 from the germline V gene are SGDLS and YYNGEE. V gave up 4 bases and J gave up 5 bases, with 9 bases separating them. This CDR3 is CASSPDMYGYTF. In DNA, the CDR3 is TGTGCCAGCAGCCCGGACATGTATGGCTACACCTTC.

J is TRBJ2-1 and V is TRBV6-5; the match to TRBD2 covers 8 bases. The junction had 7 bases not matched to a gene; V was cut back by 2 bases and J by 10 bases. Germline CDR1 and CDR2: MNHEY and SVGAGI. The CDR3 totals 14 residues. The CDR3 region has the DNA TGTGCCAGCAGTTACCAGGGAACGGGGGGGGAGCAGTTCTTC. It specifies CASSYQGTGGEQFF.

This clone was counted a single time. The chain links TRBV6-5 to TRBJ2-7; no reliable D call. From germline, CDR1 is MNHEY and CDR2 SVGAGI. CDR3 length: 11 amino acids. Trimming took 0 bases from V and 7 from J, leaving 4 bases between them. CDR3 DNA sequence: TGTGCCAGCAGTTACTCCGGTGAGCAGTACTTC. This translates into CASSYSGEQYF.

The V call is TRBV7-8, the J call TRBJ2-3; D may be TRBD1 (5 bases). Germline V gene data show CDR1 as SGHVS and CDR2 as FQNEAQ. CDR3 length: 17 residues. The V end was cut by 1 base, the J end by 2 bases, with 16 bases between. The CDR3 coding sequence is TGTGCCAGCAGCTTAGGGGTGACAGCAGCTTCCACAGATACGCAGTATTTT. It specifies CASSLGVTAASTDTQYF.

The V call is TRBV5-1, the J call TRBJ1-4, with 10 bases identical to TRBD1. Germline CDR1 and CDR2: SGHRS and YFSETQ. This CDR3 region has 15 residues. With 4 bases clipped from V and 6 bases from J, the junction kept 6 bases outside the gene matches. In DNA form, the CDR3 reads TGCGCCAGCAGCGGGACGGGGACAGGGGATGAAAAACTGTTTTTT. As protein: CASSGTGTGDEKLFF.

The gene calls are TRBV5-6 and TRBJ1-5, with unresolved D. The CDR3 covers 15 residues. The V end was cut by 3 bases, the J end by 5 bases, with 15 bases between. Germline V gives CDR1 SGHDT, CDR2 YYEEEE. In DNA, the CDR3 is TGTGCCAGCAGCTCCTTAGCCAGAGGTTATCAGCCCCAGCATTTT. Encoded protein: CASSSLARGYQPQHF.